This T cell receptor (beta chain) was captured in a study of blood T cell repertoires in COVID-19. The overall study: In each case, the material was cDNA or gDNA derived from T cells, B-cell-depleted T cells, or PBMCs.

This clone was seen a handful of times. Some clones are missing from TCRdb's copy, which holds only in-frame ones; the method was immunoSEQ multiplex PCR. The table has over 200,000 clones, almost 90% seen once. The sample was peripheral blood. This clonotype was sampled from a man in his late teens or twenties with active or convalescent COVID-19.

CDR3 DNA: TGTGCCAGCAGCTCGATAGCGGCCTACGAGCAGTACTTC. Protein product: CASSSIAAYEQYF. The chain is built from TRBV7-2 and TRBJ2-7, with D perhaps matching TRBD2 (6 bases). V was clipped by 4 bases and J by 2 bases, with 9 bases between them. CDR3 length equals 13 residues. Germline CDR1 reads SGHTA; CDR2 reads FQGNSA.